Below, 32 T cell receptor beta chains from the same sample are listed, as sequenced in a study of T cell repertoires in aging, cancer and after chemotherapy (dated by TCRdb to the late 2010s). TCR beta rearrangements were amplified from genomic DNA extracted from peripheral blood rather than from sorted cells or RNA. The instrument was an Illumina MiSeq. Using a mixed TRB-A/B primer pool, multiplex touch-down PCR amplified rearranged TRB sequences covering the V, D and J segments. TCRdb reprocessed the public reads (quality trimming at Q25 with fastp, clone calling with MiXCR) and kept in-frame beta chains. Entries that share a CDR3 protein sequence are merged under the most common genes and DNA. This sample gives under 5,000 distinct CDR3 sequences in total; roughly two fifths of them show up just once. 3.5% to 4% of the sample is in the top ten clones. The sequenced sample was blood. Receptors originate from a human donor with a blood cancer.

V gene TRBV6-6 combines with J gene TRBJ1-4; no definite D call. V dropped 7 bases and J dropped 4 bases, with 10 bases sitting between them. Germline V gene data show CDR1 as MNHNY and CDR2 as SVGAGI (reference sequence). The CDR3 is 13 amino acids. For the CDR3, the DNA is TGTGCCAGCACGCCAGGCTATAATGAAAAACTGTTTTTT. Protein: CASTPGYNEKLFF.

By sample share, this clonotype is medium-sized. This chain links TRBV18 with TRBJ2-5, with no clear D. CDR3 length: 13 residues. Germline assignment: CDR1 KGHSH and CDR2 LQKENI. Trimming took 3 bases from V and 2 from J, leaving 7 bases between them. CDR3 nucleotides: TGTGCCAGCTCACCGGGTGATCAAGAGACCCAGTACTTC. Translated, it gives CASSPGDQETQYF.

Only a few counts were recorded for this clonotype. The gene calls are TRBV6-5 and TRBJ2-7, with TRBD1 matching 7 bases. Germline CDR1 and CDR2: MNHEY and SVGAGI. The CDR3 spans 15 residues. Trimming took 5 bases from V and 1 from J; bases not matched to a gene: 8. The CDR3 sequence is CASSQPPGQSYEQYF. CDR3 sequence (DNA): TGTGCCAGCAGTCAGCCACCGGGACAGTCCTACGAGCAGTACTTC.

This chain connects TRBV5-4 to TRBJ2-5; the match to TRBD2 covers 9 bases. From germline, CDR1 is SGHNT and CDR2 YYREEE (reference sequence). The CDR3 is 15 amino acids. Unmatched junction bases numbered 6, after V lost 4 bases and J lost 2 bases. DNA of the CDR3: TGTGCCAGCAGCCCCATGACTAGCGGTCAAGAGACCCAGTACTTC. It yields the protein CASSPMTSGQETQYF.

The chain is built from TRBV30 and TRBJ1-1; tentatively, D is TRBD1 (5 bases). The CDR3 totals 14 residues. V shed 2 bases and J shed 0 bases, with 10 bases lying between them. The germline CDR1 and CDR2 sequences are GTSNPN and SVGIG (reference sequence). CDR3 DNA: TGTGCCTGGAGTTTAGGGGTCATGAACACTGAAGCTTTCTTT. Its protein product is CAWSLGVMNTEAFF.

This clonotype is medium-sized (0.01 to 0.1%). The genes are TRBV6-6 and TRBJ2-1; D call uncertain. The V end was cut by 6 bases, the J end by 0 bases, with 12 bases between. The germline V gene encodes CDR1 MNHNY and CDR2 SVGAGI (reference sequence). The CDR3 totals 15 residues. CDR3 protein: CASRPIRSSYNEQFF. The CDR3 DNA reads TGTGCCAGCAGGCCCATACGGAGCTCCTACAATGAGCAGTTCTTC.

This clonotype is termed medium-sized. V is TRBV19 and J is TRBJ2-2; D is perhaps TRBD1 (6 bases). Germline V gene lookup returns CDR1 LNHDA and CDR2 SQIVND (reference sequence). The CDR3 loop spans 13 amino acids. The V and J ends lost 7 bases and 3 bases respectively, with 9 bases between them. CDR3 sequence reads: CASIGGYTGELFF. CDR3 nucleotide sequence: TGTGCCAGTATAGGGGGATACACCGGGGAGCTGTTTTTT.

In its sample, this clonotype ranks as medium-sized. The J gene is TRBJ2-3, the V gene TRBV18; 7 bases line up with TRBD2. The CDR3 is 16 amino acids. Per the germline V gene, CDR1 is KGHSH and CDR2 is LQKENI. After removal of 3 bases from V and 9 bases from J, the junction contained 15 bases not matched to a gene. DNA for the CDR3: TGTGCCAGCTCACCGAAAGGCCTAGCGGTCCGTGGGACGCAGTATTTT. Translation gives CASSPKGLAVRGTQYF.

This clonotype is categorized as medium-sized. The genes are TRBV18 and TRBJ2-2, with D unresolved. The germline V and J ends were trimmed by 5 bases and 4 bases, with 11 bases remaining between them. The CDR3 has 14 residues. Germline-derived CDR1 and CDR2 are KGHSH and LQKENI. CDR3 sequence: CASSGEWATGELFF. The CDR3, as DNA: TGTGCCAGCTCAGGTGAATGGGCCACCGGGGAGCTGTTTTTT.

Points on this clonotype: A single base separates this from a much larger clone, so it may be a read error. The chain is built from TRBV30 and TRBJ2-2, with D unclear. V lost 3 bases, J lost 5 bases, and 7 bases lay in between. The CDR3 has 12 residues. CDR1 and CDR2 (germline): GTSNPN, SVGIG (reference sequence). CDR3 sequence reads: CAWRWETGELFF. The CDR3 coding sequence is TGTGCCTGGAGATGGGAAACCGGGGAGCTGTTTTTT.

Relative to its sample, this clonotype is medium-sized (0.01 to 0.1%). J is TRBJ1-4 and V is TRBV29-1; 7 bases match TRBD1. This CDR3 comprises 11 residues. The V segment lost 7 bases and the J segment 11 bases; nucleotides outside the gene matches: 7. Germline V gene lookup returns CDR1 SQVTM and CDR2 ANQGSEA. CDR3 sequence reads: CSAEGAGKLFF. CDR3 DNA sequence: TGCAGCGCCGAGGGGGCTGGGAAACTGTTTTTT.

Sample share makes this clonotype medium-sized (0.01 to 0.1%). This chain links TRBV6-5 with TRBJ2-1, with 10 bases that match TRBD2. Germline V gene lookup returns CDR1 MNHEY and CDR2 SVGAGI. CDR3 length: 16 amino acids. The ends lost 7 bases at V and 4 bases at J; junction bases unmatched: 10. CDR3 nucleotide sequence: TGTGCCAGCAATTCTAAACTAGCGGGACTGTACAATGAGCAGTTCTTC. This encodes CASNSKLAGLYNEQFF.

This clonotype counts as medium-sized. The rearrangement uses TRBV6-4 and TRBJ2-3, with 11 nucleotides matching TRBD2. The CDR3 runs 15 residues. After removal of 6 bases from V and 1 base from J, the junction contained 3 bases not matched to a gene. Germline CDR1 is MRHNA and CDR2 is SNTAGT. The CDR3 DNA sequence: TGTGCCAGCAGCCCACTAGCGGGAGGCACAGATACGCAGTATTTT. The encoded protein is CASSPLAGGTDTQYF.

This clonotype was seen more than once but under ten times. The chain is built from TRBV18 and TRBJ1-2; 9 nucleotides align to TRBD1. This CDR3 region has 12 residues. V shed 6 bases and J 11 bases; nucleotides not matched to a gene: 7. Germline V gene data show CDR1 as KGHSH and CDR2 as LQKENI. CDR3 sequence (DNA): TGTGCCAGCTCCCAACGGACAGGGGATTACACCTTC. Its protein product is CASSQRTGDYTF.

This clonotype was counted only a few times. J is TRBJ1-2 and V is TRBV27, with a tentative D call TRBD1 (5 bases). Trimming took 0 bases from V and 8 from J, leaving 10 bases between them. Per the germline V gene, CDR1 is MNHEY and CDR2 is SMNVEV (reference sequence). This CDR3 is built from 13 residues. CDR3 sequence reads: CASSLSTGDGYTF. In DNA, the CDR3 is TGTGCCAGCAGTTTATCGACCGGGGACGGCTACACCTTC.

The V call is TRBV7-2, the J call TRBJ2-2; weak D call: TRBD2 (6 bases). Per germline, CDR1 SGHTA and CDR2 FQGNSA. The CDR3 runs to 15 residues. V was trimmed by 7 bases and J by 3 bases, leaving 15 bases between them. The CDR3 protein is CASTLAVADTGELFF. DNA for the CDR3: TGTGCCAGCACTTTAGCGGTAGCGGACACCGGGGAGCTGTTTTTT.

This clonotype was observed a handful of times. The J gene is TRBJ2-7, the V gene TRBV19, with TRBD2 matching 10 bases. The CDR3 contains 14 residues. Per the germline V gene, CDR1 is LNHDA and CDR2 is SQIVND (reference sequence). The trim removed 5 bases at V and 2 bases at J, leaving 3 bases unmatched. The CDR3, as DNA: TGTGCCAGTAGTCGGACTAGCGGACCCTACGAGCAGTACTTC. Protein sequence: CASSRTSGPYEQYF.

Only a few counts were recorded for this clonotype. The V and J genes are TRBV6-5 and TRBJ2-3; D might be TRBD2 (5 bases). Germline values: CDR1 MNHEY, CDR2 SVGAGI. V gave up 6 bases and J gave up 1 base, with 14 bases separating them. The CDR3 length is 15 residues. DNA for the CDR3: TGTGCCAGCAGCAACCTGGACTCCCGCACAGATACGCAGTATTTT. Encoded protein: CASSNLDSRTDTQYF.

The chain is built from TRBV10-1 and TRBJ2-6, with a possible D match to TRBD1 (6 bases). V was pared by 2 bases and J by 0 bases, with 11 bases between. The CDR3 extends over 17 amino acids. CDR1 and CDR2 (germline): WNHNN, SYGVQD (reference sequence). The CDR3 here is CASSETTGVSGANVLTF. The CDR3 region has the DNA TGCGCCAGCAGTGAGACGACAGGTGTCTCTGGGGCCAACGTCCTGACTTTC.

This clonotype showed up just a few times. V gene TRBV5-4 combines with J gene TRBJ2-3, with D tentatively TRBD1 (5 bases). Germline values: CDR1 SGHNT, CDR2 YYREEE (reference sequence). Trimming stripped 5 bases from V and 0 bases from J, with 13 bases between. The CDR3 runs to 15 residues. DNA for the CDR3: TGTGCCAGCAGTGTGGGGCGAGCTAGCACAGATACGCAGTATTTT. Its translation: CASSVGRASTDTQYF.

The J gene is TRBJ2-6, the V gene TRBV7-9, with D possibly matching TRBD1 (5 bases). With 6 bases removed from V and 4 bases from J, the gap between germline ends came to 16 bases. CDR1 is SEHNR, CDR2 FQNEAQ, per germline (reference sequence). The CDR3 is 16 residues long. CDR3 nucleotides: TGTGCCAGCAGACCGGACACCCAAGGGGGGGCCAACGTCCTGACTTTC. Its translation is CASRPDTQGGANVLTF.

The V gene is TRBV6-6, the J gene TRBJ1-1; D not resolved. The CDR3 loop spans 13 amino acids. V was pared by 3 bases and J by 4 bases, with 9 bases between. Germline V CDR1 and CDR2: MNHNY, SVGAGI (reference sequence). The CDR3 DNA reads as TGTGCCAGCAGTTATAGGATTGGCACTGAAGCTTTCTTT. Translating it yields CASSYRIGTEAFF.

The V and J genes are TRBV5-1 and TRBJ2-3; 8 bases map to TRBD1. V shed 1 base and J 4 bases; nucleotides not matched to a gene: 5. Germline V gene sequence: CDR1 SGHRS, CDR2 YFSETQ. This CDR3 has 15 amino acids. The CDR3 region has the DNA TGCGCCAGCAGCTTGAGGACAGGGCGGGCAGATACGCAGTATTTT. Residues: CASSLRTGRADTQYF.

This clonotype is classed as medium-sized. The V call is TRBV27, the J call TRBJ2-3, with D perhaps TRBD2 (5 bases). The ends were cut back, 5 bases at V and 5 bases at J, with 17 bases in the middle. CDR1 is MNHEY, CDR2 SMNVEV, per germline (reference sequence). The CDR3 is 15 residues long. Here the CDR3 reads CASSQTLGLQDTQYF. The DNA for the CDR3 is TGTGCCAGCAGTCAAACCCTCGGACTCCAAGATACGCAGTATTTT.

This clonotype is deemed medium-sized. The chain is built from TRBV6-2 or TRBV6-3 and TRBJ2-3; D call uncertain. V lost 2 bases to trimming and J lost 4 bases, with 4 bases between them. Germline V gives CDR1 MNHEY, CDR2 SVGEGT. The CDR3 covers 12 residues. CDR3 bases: TGTGCCAGCAGTTACACCGCAGATACGCAGTATTTT. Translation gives CASSYTADTQYF.

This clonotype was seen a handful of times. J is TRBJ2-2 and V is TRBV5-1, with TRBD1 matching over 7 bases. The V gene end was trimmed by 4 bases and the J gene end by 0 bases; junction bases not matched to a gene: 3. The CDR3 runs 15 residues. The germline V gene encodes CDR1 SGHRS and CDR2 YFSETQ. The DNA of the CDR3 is TGCGCCAGCAGCGTGGGACAGCCGAACACCGGGGAGCTGTTTTTT. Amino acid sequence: CASSVGQPNTGELFF.

CDR3 protein: CASIRDRDTGELFF. The CDR3 DNA reads TGTGCCAGCATCCGGGACAGGGACACCGGGGAGCTGTTTTTT. The V and J genes are TRBV6-1 and TRBJ2-2, with 9 nucleotides matching TRBD1. CDR3 length equals 14 residues. Germline CDR1 is MNHNS and CDR2 is SASEGT. V lost 7 bases, J lost 3 bases, and 3 bases stayed unmatched.

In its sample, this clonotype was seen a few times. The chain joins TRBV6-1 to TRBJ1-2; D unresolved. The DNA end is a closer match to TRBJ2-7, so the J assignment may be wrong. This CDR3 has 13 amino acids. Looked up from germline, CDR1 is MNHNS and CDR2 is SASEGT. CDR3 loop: CASSLVRPGEQYF. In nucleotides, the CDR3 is TGTGCCAGCAGTCTAGTACGGCCCGGGGAGCAGTACTTC.

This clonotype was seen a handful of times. CDR3 coding DNA: TGTGCCAGCAGCTTACACGGGGGTGGAGGAGAAAAACTGTTTTTT. Translating gives CASSLHGGGGEKLFF. The chain employs TRBV13 and TRBJ1-4; D is possibly TRBD1 (5 bases). The V end lost 2 bases, the J end lost 8 bases, and 15 bases lay between the germline ends. The CDR3 totals 15 residues. Per the germline V gene, CDR1 is PRHDT and CDR2 is FYEKMQ (reference sequence).

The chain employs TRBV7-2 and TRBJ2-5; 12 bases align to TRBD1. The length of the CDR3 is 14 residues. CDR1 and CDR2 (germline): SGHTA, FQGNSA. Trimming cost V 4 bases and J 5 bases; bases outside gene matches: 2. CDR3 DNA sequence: TGTGCCAGCAGCTGGGACAGGGGGCGGGAGACCCAGTACTTC. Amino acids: CASSWDRGRETQYF.

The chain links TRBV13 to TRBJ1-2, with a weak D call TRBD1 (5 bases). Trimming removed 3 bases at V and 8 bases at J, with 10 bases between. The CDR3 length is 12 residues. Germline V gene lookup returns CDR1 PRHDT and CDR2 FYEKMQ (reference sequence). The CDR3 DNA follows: TGTGCCAGCAGCTTCGGACATGACGGCTACACCTTC. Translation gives CASSFGHDGYTF.

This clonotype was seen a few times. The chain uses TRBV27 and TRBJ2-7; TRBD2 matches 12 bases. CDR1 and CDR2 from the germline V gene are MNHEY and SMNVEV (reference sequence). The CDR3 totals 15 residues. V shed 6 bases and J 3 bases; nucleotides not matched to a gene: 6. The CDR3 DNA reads TGTGCCAGCAGGCTAGCGGGAGGGATTCTCTACGAGCAGTACTTC. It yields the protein CASRLAGGILYEQYF.